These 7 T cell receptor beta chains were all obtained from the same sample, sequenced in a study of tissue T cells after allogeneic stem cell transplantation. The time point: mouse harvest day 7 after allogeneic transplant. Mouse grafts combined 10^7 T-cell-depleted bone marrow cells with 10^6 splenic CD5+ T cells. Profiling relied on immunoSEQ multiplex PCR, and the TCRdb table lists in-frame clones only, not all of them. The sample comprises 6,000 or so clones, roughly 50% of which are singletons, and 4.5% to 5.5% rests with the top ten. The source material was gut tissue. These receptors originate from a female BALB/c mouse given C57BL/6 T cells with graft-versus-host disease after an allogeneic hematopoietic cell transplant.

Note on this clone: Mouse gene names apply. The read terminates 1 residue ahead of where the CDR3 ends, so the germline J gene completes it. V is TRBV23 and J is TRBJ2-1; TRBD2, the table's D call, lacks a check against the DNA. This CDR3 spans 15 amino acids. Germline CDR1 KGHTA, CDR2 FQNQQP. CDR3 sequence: CSSSQRDWGVAEQFF. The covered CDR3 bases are TGCTCCAGCAGTCAAAGGGACTGGGGGGTTGCTGAGCAGTTC.

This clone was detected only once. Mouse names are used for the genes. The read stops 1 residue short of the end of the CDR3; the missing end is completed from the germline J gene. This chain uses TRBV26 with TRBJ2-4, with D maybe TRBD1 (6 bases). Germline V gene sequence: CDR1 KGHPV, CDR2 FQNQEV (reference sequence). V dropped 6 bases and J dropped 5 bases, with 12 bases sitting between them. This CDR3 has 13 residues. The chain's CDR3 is CASSSGHLNTLYF. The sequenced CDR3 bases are TGTGCCAGCAGCTCGGGACACTTAAACACCTTGTAC.

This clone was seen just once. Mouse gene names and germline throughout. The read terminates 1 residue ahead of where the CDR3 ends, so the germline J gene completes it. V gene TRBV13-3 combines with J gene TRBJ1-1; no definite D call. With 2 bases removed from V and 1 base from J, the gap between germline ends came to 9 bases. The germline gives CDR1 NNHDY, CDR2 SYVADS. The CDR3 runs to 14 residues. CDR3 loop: CASSEKWQNTEVFF. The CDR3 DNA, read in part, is TGTGCCAGCAGTGAAAAATGGCAAAACACAGAAGTCTTC.

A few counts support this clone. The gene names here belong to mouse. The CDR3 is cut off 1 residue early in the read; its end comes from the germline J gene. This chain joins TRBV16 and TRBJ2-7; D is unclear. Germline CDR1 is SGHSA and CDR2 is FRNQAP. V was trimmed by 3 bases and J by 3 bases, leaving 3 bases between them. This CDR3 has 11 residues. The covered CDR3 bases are TGTGCAAGCAGCTTGGACTATGAACAGTAC. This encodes CASSLDYEQY. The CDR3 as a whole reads CASSLDYEQYF.

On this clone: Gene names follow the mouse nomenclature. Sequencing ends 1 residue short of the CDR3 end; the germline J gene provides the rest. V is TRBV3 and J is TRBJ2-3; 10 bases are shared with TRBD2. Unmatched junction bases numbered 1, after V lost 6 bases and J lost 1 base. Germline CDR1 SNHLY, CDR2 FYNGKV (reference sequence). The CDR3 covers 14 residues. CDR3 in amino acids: CASRGTGGAETLYF. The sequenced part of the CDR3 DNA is TGTGCCAGCAGGGGGACTGGGGGTGCAGAAACGCTGTAT.

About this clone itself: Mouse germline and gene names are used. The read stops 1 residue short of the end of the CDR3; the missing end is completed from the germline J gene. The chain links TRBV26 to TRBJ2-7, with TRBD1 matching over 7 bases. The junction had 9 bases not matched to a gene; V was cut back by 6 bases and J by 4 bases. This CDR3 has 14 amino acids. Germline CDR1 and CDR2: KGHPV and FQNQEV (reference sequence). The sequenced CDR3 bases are TGTGCCAGCAGCCAAAGACAGGGAGGTTATGAACAGTAC. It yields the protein CASSQRQGGYEQY. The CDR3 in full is CASSQRQGGYEQYF.

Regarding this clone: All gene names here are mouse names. The DNA read from the CDR3 is TGTGCCAGCAGCCGGGACAGTTACACAGAAGTCTTC. It codes for CASSRDSYTEVF. The full-length CDR3 reads as CASSRDSYTEVFF. The rearrangement links TRBV26 to TRBJ1-1; 7 bases are a match to TRBD1. The read stops 1 residue short of the end of the CDR3; the missing end is completed from the germline J gene. The CDR3 extends over 13 amino acids. After removal of 6 bases from V and 3 bases from J, the junction contained 4 bases not matched to a gene. Looked up from germline, CDR1 is KGHPV and CDR2 is FQNQEV (reference sequence). Variable domain in full (rest from reference TRBV26 and TRBJ1-1): NSKVIQTPRYLVKGQGQKAKMRCIPEKGHPVVFWYQQNKNNEFKFLINFQNQEVLQQIDMTEKRFSAECPSNSPCSLEIQSSEAGDSALYLCASSRDSYTEVFFGKGTRLTVV.